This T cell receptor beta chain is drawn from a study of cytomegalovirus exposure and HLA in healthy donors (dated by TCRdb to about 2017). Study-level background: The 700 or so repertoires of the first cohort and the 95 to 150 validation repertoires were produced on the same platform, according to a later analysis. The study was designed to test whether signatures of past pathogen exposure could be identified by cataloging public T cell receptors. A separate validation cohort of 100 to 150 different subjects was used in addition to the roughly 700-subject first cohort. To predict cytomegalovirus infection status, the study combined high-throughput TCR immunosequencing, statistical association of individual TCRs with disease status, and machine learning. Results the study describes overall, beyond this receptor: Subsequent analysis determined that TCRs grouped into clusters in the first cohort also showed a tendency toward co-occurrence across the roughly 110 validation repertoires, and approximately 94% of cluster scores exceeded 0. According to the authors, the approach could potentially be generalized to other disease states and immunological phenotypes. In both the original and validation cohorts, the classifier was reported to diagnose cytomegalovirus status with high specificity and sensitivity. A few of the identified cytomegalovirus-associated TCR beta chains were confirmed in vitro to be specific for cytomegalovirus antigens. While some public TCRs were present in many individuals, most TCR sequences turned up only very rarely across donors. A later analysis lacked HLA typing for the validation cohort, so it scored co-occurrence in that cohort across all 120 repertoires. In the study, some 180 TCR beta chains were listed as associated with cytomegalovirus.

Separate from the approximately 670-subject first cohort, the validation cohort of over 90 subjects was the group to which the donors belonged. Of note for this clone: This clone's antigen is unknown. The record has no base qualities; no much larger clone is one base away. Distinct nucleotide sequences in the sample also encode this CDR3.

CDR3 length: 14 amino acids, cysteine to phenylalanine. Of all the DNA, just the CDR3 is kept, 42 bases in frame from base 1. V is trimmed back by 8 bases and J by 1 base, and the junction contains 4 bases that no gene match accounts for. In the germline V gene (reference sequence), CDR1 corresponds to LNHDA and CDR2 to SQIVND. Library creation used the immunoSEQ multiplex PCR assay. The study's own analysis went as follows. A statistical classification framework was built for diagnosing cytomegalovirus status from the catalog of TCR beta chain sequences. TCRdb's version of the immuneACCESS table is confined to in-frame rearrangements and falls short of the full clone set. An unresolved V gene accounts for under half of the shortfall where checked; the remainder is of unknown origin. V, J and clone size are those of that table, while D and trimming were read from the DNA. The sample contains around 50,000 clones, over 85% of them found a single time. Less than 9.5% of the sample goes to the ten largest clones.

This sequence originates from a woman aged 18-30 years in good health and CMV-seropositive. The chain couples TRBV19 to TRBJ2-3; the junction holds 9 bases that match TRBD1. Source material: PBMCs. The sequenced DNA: TGTGCCAGTGGCAGGACAGGGGGCACAGATACGCAGTATTTT. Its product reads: CASGRTGGTDTQYF. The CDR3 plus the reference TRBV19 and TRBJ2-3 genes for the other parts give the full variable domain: DGGITQSPKYLFRKEGQNVTLSCEQNLNHDAMYWYRQDPGQGLRLIYYSQIVNDFQKGDIAEGYSVSREKKESFPLTVTSAQKNPTAFYLCASGRTGGTDTQYFGPGTRLTVL.